This TCR beta chain comes out of a study of PD-1 blockade in classical Hodgkin lymphoma. Germline V lookup: CDR1 MNHEY, CDR2 SVGAGI. The CDR3 runs to 15 residues. V was pared by 6 bases and J by 6 bases, with 21 bases between. Every patient was affected by relapse after autologous stem cell transplantation, while exposure to brentuximab vedotin was not uniform. Details on this clone: Its antigen is as yet unknown.

Broader study findings: What caused the repertoire differences, perhaps disease activity or prior therapy, remains undefined. CD4+ TCR diversity, unlike CD8+, climbed significantly by C4D1. Patients who began taking nivolumab under 1 year after ASCT were left out.

The data were produced by immunoSEQ multiplex PCR, yet TCRdb's version contains in-frame clones alone and is incomplete. The profile shows tens of thousands of clones, more than 70% of them singletons. This TCR was sampled from a human donor with classical Hodgkin lymphoma. V gene TRBV6-5 combines with J gene TRBJ2-7; unclear D gene. The starting material was peripheral blood mononuclear cells (PBMCs), obtained before the second cycle of nivolumab. The CDR3: CASSPPGPSPGEQYF. The CDR3 DNA reads as TGTGCCAGCAGCCCTCCGGGCCCCAGCCCGGGCGAGCAGTACTTC.